Following are 25 T cell receptor beta chains from one sample sequenced in a study of T cell repertoires in cytomegalovirus infection. TCRdb independently ran MiXCR on the reads; one entry per CDR3 protein. The sample lists some 500,000 distinct CDR3 sequences; roughly a third were seen once. No cognate antigen is known for these TCRs. Source: cultured PBMCs, taken from culture after CMV antigen stimulation. These receptors all stem from a human donor in good health (CMV status not recorded). Some clones in this sample may be carry-over from other donors' samples.

This clonotype has a count of ten or more. This sequence joins TRBV7-2 and TRBJ2-4; possibly TRBD2 for D (6 bases). CDR1 and CDR2 (germline): SGHTA, FQGNSA. This CDR3 comprises 14 residues. V dropped 1 base and J dropped 9 bases, with 13 bases sitting between them. The CDR3 protein is CASSLDLAIAIQYF. For the CDR3, the DNA is TGTGCCAGCAGCTTAGACCTAGCGATCGCCATTCAGTACTTC.

The V call is TRBV6-1, the J call TRBJ2-7, with D possibly matching TRBD2 (6 bases). V lost 4 bases, J lost 3 bases, and 13 bases lay in between. Per the germline V gene, CDR1 is MNHNS and CDR2 is SASEGT. CDR3 length equals 14 residues. The CDR3 coding sequence is TGTGCCAGCAGTGTGAGGGGACTCCTCTACGAGCAGTACTTC. This gives the protein CASSVRGLLYEQYF.

V gene TRBV7-8 combines with J gene TRBJ2-4; weak D call: TRBD1 (6 bases). V gave up 5 bases and J gave up 4 bases, with 15 bases separating them. The CDR3 sequence is 15 residues long. Per the germline V gene, CDR1 is SGHVS and CDR2 is FQNEAQ. DNA for the CDR3: TGTGCCAGCAGCAACACAGCTAGGGGGAAAAACATTCAGTACTTC. Protein sequence: CASSNTARGKNIQYF.

The chain combines TRBV7-2 with TRBJ1-4; D might be TRBD1 (6 bases). Trimming stripped 5 bases from V and 7 bases from J, with 14 bases between. This CDR3 has 14 residues. The germline gives CDR1 SGHTA, CDR2 FQGNSA. CDR3 amino acids: CASSPQGGGEKLFF. The DNA for the CDR3 is TGTGCCAGCAGCCCTCAGGGAGGGGGTGAAAAACTGTTTTTT.

The V call is TRBV7-3, the J call TRBJ2-3, with 8 bases lining up with TRBD2. This CDR3 region has 16 residues. Trimming took 1 base from V and 5 from J; bases not matched to a gene: 8. CDR1 and CDR2 from the germline V gene are SGHTA and FQGTGA. CDR3 sequence: CASSLRGLAGGDTQYF. For the CDR3, the DNA is TGTGCCAGCAGCTTAAGAGGGCTAGCGGGTGGAGATACGCAGTATTTT.

This clonotype came up many times. The rearrangement uses TRBV7-2 and TRBJ1-5; D gene unclear. The CDR3 has 14 residues. Looked up from germline, CDR1 is SGHTA and CDR2 is FQGNSA. The ends were cut back, 5 bases at V and 4 bases at J, with 12 bases in the middle. The CDR3: CASSPLTSNQPQHF. The CDR3 DNA follows: TGTGCCAGCAGCCCATTGACATCTAATCAGCCCCAGCATTTT.

V usage is TRBV4-1 and J usage is TRBJ1-5; a weak D match, TRBD1 (5 bases). The CDR3 extends over 19 amino acids. CDR1 is MGHRA and CDR2 is YSYEKL in the germline V gene. Trimming stripped 0 bases from V and 0 bases from J, with 18 bases between. In DNA form, the CDR3 reads TGCGCCAGCAGCCAAGAAGATACGGTGGGGCCTAATAGCAATCAGCCCCAGCATTTT. It translates to CASSQEDTVGPNSNQPQHF.

This clonotype was detected only a few times. V and J are TRBV7-9 and TRBJ1-5; the match to TRBD1 covers 10 bases. J lost 0 bases, V lost 6 bases, and 8 bases had no gene match. Germline V gene sequence: CDR1 SEHNR, CDR2 FQNEAQ (reference sequence). The CDR3 is 17 residues long. Here the CDR3 reads CASSSGTGVYSNQPQHF. CDR3 nucleotides: TGTGCCAGCAGTTCCGGGACAGGGGTTTATAGCAATCAGCCCCAGCATTTT.

This chain connects TRBV6-8 to TRBJ2-5, with D maybe TRBD2 (6 bases). The V and J ends lost 0 bases and 4 bases respectively, with 12 bases between them. The length of the CDR3 is 15 residues. Germline CDR1 and CDR2: MNHGY and SAAAGT. CDR3 amino acids: CASSYSSGEGETQYF. The CDR3 DNA sequence: TGTGCCAGCAGTTACTCTTCGGGAGAAGGAGAGACCCAGTACTTC.

The chain is built from TRBV11-3 and TRBJ1-1; D uncertain. V lost 4 bases, J lost 4 bases, and 16 bases lay in between. Germline CDR1 reads SGHNT; CDR2 reads YENEEA. This CDR3 comprises 15 residues. The CDR3 protein is CASSSGAGSPTEAFF. CDR3 DNA sequence: TGTGCCAGCAGCTCCGGAGCGGGGTCGCCCACTGAAGCTTTCTTT.

The chain links TRBV10-2 to TRBJ2-3; 7 nucleotides agree with TRBD2. The CDR3 has 17 residues. The junction had 9 bases not matched to a gene; V was cut back by 3 bases and J by 0 bases. In germline, CDR1 is WSHSY, CDR2 SAAADI. The CDR3 loop is CASSDPGGLLSTDTQYF. CDR3 bases: TGCGCCAGCAGTGACCCGGGAGGCCTTTTAAGCACAGATACGCAGTATTTT.

This chain uses TRBV29-1 with TRBJ2-3, with 7 bases that match TRBD1. V lost 7 bases to trimming and J lost 5 bases; unmatched junction nucleotides: 9. Per germline, CDR1 SQVTM and CDR2 ANQGSEA. This CDR3 spans 13 amino acids. CDR3 amino acids: CSAYQGEGDTQYF. The CDR3, as DNA: TGCAGCGCGTACCAGGGGGAAGGAGATACGCAGTATTTT.

This clonotype has more than one count but fewer than ten. V usage is TRBV6-1 and J usage is TRBJ2-1, with 14 bases aligning to TRBD2. V gave up 8 bases and J gave up 10 bases; unmatched junction bases: 7. CDR1 is MNHNS, CDR2 SASEGT, per germline. This CDR3 has 14 amino acids. CDR3 sequence reads: CASQGTSGRREQFF. The CDR3 nucleotides are TGTGCCAGCCAAGGGACTAGCGGGAGAAGGGAGCAGTTCTTC.

This clonotype was counted a few times. The rearrangement links TRBV4-1 to TRBJ2-7; D is unresolved. This CDR3 is 12 amino acids long. In germline, CDR1 is MGHRA, CDR2 YSYEKL. The V end lost 4 bases, the J end lost 6 bases, and 10 bases lay between the germline ends. CDR3 amino acids: CASSPPFGEQYF. DNA of the CDR3: TGCGCCAGCAGCCCACCTTTCGGCGAGCAGTACTTC.

The chain employs TRBV20-1 and TRBJ2-1; TRBD2 matches 7 bases. J gave up 2 bases and V 5 bases, and 12 bases lay outside the gene matches. This CDR3 is 16 amino acids long. From germline, CDR1 is DFQATT and CDR2 SNEGSKA (reference sequence). CDR3 sequence: CSADPLAEVTYNEQFF. The CDR3 DNA is TGCAGTGCTGACCCGCTAGCGGAAGTGACCTACAATGAGCAGTTCTTC.

This clonotype has only a few counts. The chain carries TRBV7-3 and TRBJ2-5; D gene unclear. The CDR3 totals 13 residues. V lost 2 bases and J 5 bases, leaving 9 bases between the germline ends. The germline CDR1 and CDR2 sequences are SGHTA and FQGTGA. The CDR3 sequence is CASSLVGTETQYF. The CDR3 region has the DNA TGTGCCAGCAGCTTAGTCGGCACGGAGACCCAGTACTTC.

The table lists this clonotype with a count of one. The chain recombines TRBV19 with TRBJ2-3, with D possibly matching TRBD1 (5 bases). Trimming removed 0 bases at V and 2 bases at J, with 9 bases between. The CDR3 contains 15 residues. CDR1 is LNHDA and CDR2 is SQIVND in the germline V gene (reference sequence). CDR3 protein: CASSIDQGSTDTQYF. CDR3 bases: TGTGCCAGTAGTATAGATCAGGGTTCCACAGATACGCAGTATTTT.

V gene TRBV4-2 combines with J gene TRBJ2-7; D remains ambiguous. In germline, CDR1 is LGHNA, CDR2 YNFKEQ. The CDR3 is 16 residues long. The V gene lost 0 bases and the J gene lost 0 bases, with 12 bases spanning the gap. CDR3 DNA: TGTGCCAGCAGCCAAGATCCATCACTGAGCTCCTACGAGCAGTACTTC. Protein: CASSQDPSLSSYEQYF.

This clonotype was counted only a few times. The chain combines TRBV5-5 with TRBJ2-1, with 14 nucleotides matching TRBD2. V was pared by 5 bases and J by 4 bases, with 17 bases of the junction left unmatched. CDR1 and CDR2 from the germline V gene are SGHKS and YYEKEE (reference sequence). This CDR3 has 20 amino acids. Here the CDR3 DNA reads TGTGCCAGCAGGGCCAAGGAGGTCGGACTAGCGGGAGGAAAGTACAATGAGCAGTTCTTC. Amino acids: CASRAKEVGLAGGKYNEQFF.

This clonotype turned up a few times. DNA for the CDR3: TGTGCCAGCAGTCCAAATCTGTGGGAGCAGTTCTTC. As protein: CASSPNLWEQFF. V is TRBV7-2 and J is TRBJ2-1; D gene unclear. The V end lost 6 bases, the J end lost 10 bases, and 13 bases lay between the germline ends. The CDR3 length is 12 residues. Per germline, CDR1 SGHTA and CDR2 FQGNSA.

V and J are TRBV12-3 or TRBV12-4 and TRBJ2-5; D gene unclear. CDR3 length: 14 amino acids. V lost 7 bases, J lost 7 bases, and 19 bases lay in between. The CDR3 sequence: CASTIGIPDGTQYF. CDR3 DNA sequence: TGTGCCAGCACTATAGGGATTCCGGATGGGACCCAGTACTTC.

The chain joins TRBV18 to TRBJ1-1; TRBD1 aligns across 7 bases. This CDR3 has 17 amino acids. Germline V gene sequence: CDR1 KGHSH, CDR2 LQKENI. V lost 2 bases to trimming and J lost 3 bases; unmatched junction nucleotides: 12. This CDR3 reads CASSPNEVAGGDTEAFF. CDR3 DNA: TGTGCCAGCTCACCAAATGAGGTGGCAGGGGGAGACACTGAAGCTTTCTTT. The full variable domain, in which reference TRBV18 and TRBJ1-1 provide the parts outside the CDR3, is NAGVMQNPRHLVRRRGQEARLRCSPMKGHSHVYWYRQLPEEGLKFMVYLQKENIIDESGMPKERFSAEFPKEGPSILRIQQVVRGDSAAYFCASSPNEVAGGDTEAFFGQGTRLTVV.

This clonotype was seen a few times. The V and J genes are TRBV7-9 and TRBJ2-7; 13 nucleotides match TRBD2. Looked up from germline, CDR1 is SEHNR and CDR2 is FQNEAQ (reference sequence). The CDR3 sequence is 15 residues long. V lost 2 bases, J lost 5 bases, and 3 bases stayed unmatched. The CDR3 sequence is CASSLSGLAGNEQYF. CDR3 DNA: TGTGCCAGCAGCTTATCGGGACTAGCGGGAAACGAGCAGTACTTC. Filled out from reference TRBV7-9 and TRBJ2-7, the complete variable domain reads DTGVSQNPRHKITKRGQNVTFRCDPISEHNRLYWYRQTLGQGPEFLTYFQNEAQLEKSRLLSDRFSAERPKGSFSTLEIQRTEQGDSAMYLCASSLSGLAGNEQYFGPGTRLTVT.

This clonotype was detected only a few times. The chain is built from TRBV25-1 and TRBJ2-4; TRBD2 matches at 7 bases. Per germline, CDR1 MGHDK and CDR2 SYGVNS. The CDR3 length is 16 residues. The V segment lost 4 bases and the J segment 5 bases; nucleotides outside the gene matches: 11. This CDR3 reads CASSATSRGVENIQYF. The DNA for the CDR3 is TGTGCCAGCAGTGCTACCTCCCGGGGGGTAGAAAACATTCAGTACTTC.

This sequence joins TRBV19 and TRBJ1-1; possible D gene TRBD1, 6 bases. The CDR3 has 13 residues. Between the trimmed V and J ends, which lost 5 bases and 5 bases, there was a span of 12 bases. Germline-derived CDR1 and CDR2 are LNHDA and SQIVND (reference sequence). In DNA form, the CDR3 reads TGTGCCAGTAGTCGAACAGGGATTACTGAAGCTTTCTTT. Amino acid sequence: CASSRTGITEAFF.